These 9 T cell receptor beta chains were sequenced from one sample in a study of T cell responses to AZD1222 COVID-19 vaccine. Assay used: immunoSEQ multiplex PCR; TCRdb lists only in-frame clones, some missing. This repertoire shows 150,000 or so clones, roughly 90% found once; its top ten account for more than 1.4%. The specimen was peripheral blood, collected on day 0 of AZD1222 vaccination. The receptors originated from an adult in good health.

This clone appeared once. This chain connects TRBV19 to TRBJ1-6, with 7 positions matching TRBD1. Trimming at V came to 7 bases and at J to 6 bases, leaving 6 bases not matched to a gene. Germline-derived CDR1 and CDR2 are LNHDA and SQIVND (reference sequence). This CDR3 has 14 amino acids. CDR3 coding DNA: TGTGCCAGTAATTGGGGACAGCCTAATTCACCCCTCCACTTT. This encodes CASNWGQPNSPLHF.

The chain recombines TRBV7-2 with TRBJ2-5; 9 bases map to TRBD2. Germline values: CDR1 SGHTA, CDR2 FQGNSA. The CDR3 extends over 13 amino acids. With 4 bases clipped from V and 5 bases from J, the junction kept 2 bases outside the gene matches. The CDR3 bases are TGTGCCAGCAGCTCCGGACTAGCGGAGACCCAGTACTTC. It is translated as CASSSGLAETQYF. The full variable domain, in which reference TRBV7-2 and TRBJ2-5 provide the parts outside the CDR3, is GAGVSQSPSNKVTEKGKDVELRCDPISGHTALYWYRQSLGQGLEFLIYFQGNSAPDKSGLPSDRFSAERTGGSVSTLTIQRTQQEDSAVYLCASSSGLAETQYFGPGTRLLVL.

This clone was seen just once. This chain connects TRBV7-2 to TRBJ2-5; 11 nucleotides match TRBD2. V trimming: 5 bases; J trimming: 4 bases; junction bases outside the gene matches: 3. Germline assignment: CDR1 SGHTA and CDR2 FQGNSA. This CDR3 comprises 14 residues. Here the CDR3 DNA reads TGTGCCAGCAGCCTACTAGCGGGGGCAGAGACCCAGTACTTC. It yields the protein CASSLLAGAETQYF.

This clone was detected once. The gene calls are TRBV7-9 and TRBJ2-7, with 8 bases lining up with TRBD1. Germline V gene sequence: CDR1 SEHNR, CDR2 FQNEAQ (reference sequence). After removal of 7 bases from V and 6 bases from J, the junction contained 8 bases not matched to a gene. This CDR3 region has 13 residues. The CDR3 DNA sequence: TGTGCCAGCAACTCCGGGACAGGTCTCGAGCAGTACTTC. Translating gives CASNSGTGLEQYF.

V usage is TRBV6-5 and J usage is TRBJ1-4; 10 nucleotides agree with TRBD1. This CDR3 spans 15 amino acids. Trimming at V came to 5 bases and at J to 5 bases, leaving 5 bases not matched to a gene. Germline CDR1 is MNHEY and CDR2 is SVGAGI. The CDR3 loop is CASSPWDRGNEKLFF. CDR3 sequence (DNA): TGTGCCAGCAGTCCCTGGGACAGGGGAAATGAAAAACTGTTTTTT.

V gene TRBV7-7 combines with J gene TRBJ2-1, with no clear D. This CDR3 contains 15 residues. Trimming pared 1 base from V and 5 bases from J, leaving 12 bases between. Germline CDR1 reads SSHAT; CDR2 reads FNYEAQ (reference sequence). The CDR3 is CASSLEQLGHNEQFF. The CDR3 DNA follows: TGTGCCAGCAGCTTAGAACAGCTGGGTCACAATGAGCAGTTCTTC.

The V call is TRBV5-1, the J call TRBJ2-7; D unclear. Germline assignment: CDR1 SGHRS and CDR2 YFSETQ. V gave up 8 bases and J gave up 0 bases, with 15 bases separating them. The CDR3 length is 14 residues. The CDR3 DNA sequence: TGCGCCAGTAGGGCGCAGGTGTCCTCCTACGAGCAGTACTTC. This translates into CASRAQVSSYEQYF.

The chain couples TRBV27 to TRBJ1-5; no reliable D call. Trimming left V 1 base short and J 4 bases short, with 2 bases between. The CDR3 consists of 12 residues. From germline, CDR1 is MNHEY and CDR2 SMNVEV (reference sequence). The CDR3 nucleotides are TGTGCCAGCAGTTTATATAATCAGCCCCAGCATTTT. Encoded protein: CASSLYNQPQHF.

This chain uses TRBV4-3 with TRBJ1-2; TRBD1 might be the D (5 bases). Trimming removed 1 base from V and 4 bases from J, with 10 bases in between. The CDR3 loop spans 14 amino acids. The germline CDR1 and CDR2 sequences are LGHNA and YSLEER. CDR3 bases: TGCGCCAGCAGCCAAGGTGGAAGGGGCTATGGCTACACCTTC. Residues: CASSQGGRGYGYTF.